The rows below give T cell receptor beta chains drawn from one sample of a study of T cells after posttransplantation cyclophosphamide. Only in-frame clones appear in the TCRdb table, and some are missing; sequencing was by immunoSEQ multiplex PCR. The sample contains 42,000 or so clones, about 90% of which appear only once. The sequenced sample was PBMCs, obtained around 63 days after allogeneic stem cell transplant with posttransplant cyclophosphamide. The source is a male patient in his sixties or seventies who received an allogeneic stem cell transplant from a related donor and was CMV-positive. Some T cells may originate from the graft donor. Each CDR3 is given with its conserved first and last residue. Fields, in order: CDR3 protein, CDR3 DNA, CDR3 length, J gene, clone size, D gene, V gene. A D gene is named only where the DNA matches it firmly. Size is stated for part of the rows, as once, few or many counts, or as a class when the clone is expanded.

CDR3: CASSQAEGVSQETQYF
DNA: TGTGCCAGCAGCCAAGCTGAAGGGGTCTCCCAAGAGACCCAGTACTTC
length: 16
J: TRBJ2-5
size: .
D: .
V: TRBV14

CDR3: CASSPQIQVNSGNTIYF
DNA: TGTGCCAGCTCACCCCAAATACAGGTGAACTCTGGAAACACCATATATTTT
length: 17
J: TRBJ1-3
size: once
D: .
V: TRBV18

CDR3: CASSSEGTGNTEAFF
DNA: TGCGCCAGCAGCTCGGAGGGGACGGGGAACACTGAAGCTTTCTTT
length: 15
J: TRBJ1-1
size: .
D: .
V: TRBV5-1

CDR3: CASSSLGQGSGANVLTF
DNA: TGCGCCAGCAGCTCGTTGGGACAGGGGTCCGGGGCCAACGTCCTGACTTTC
length: 17
J: TRBJ2-6
size: .
D: TRBD1
V: TRBV5-1

CDR3: CAWSVEGRNSPLHF
DNA: TGTGCCTGGAGTGTGGAGGGAAGAAATTCACCCCTCCACTTT
length: 14
J: TRBJ1-6
size: .
D: .
V: TRBV30

CDR3: CARDREPNTEAFF
DNA: TGTGCCAGGGACAGGGAACCGAACACTGAAGCTTTCTTT
length: 13
J: TRBJ1-1
size: .
D: TRBD1
V: TRBV2

CDR3: CASGSARGDTQYF
DNA: TGTGCCAGCGGGTCGGCGCGGGGCGATACGCAGTATTTT
length: 13
J: TRBJ2-3
size: .
D: .
V: TRBV27

CDR3: CASRLMGQIRRGQETQYF
DNA: TGCGCCAGCAGACTGATGGGCCAAATAAGACGGGGCCAAGAGACCCAGTACTTC
length: 18
J: TRBJ2-5
size: .
D: .
V: TRBV5-1

CDR3: CASSLQKNTEAFF
DNA: TGTGCCAGCTCGCTACAGAAGAACACTGAAGCTTTCTTT
length: 13
J: TRBJ1-1
size: .
D: .
V: TRBV18

CDR3: CASRTASGGALEQFF
DNA: TGTGCCAGCAGAACTGCTAGCGGGGGGGCTCTTGAGCAGTTCTTC
length: 15
J: TRBJ2-1
size: .
D: TRBD2
V: TRBV2